The clone carrying this T cell receptor beta chain came up a few times. Its antigen is still unknown. V trimming: 1 base; J trimming: 4 bases; junction bases outside the gene matches: 6. There are 15 residues in the CDR3. Germline CDR1 is SEHNR and CDR2 is FQNEAQ (reference sequence). As every portion of the isolated RNA was reverse transcribed, the sequencing read expressed TCRB transcripts. Clones were sequenced by immunoSEQ multiplex PCR, and TCRdb holds only the in-frame ones, with some missing. The profile shows roughly 150,000 clones, 6.5% to 10% of them singletons. Via CD45RO/CCR7/CD25/CD127/CD95/CD27, cells of the CD4+ naive, central memory, regulatory and stem cell-like memory subsets were sorted. The data belong to a study of beta chain features in type 1 diabetes. In the study overall: The study examined about 110,000,000 sorted cells across all samples. Overall study findings and caveats: For type 1 diabetes patients, VDJ junctions showed fewer insertions and more deletions. Within each of all four CD4+ subsets, Type 1 diabetes patients had TCRB CDR3s that were moderately but significantly shorter. The naive, central memory and Treg TCRB repertoires of patients appeared to be more similar to one another than those of healthy donors.

The sample was central memory CD4+ T cells from blood. This clonotype originated in a woman aged 18-29 years with type 1 diabetes. The rearrangement joins TRBV7-9 to TRBJ1-2; TRBD1 matches at 7 bases. The CDR3 protein is CASSLGQGDSYGYTF. CDR3 coding DNA: TGTGCCAGCAGCTTAGGGCAGGGGGATTCCTATGGCTACACCTTC.